Listed here are 8 T cell receptor beta chains from one sample, sequenced in a study of spatial heterogeneity in lung cancer. Each CDR3 protein is one row after TCRdb ran MiXCR on the 5' RACE reads. Of about 42,000 distinct CDR3 sequences detected, approximately 6.8% appear once; the ten largest clones hold around two fifths. Noted time point: sample taken at primary tumor resection. Sequencing of whole RNA from tumor, nontumor lung or frozen PBMC involved no sorting. The sample in question was PBMCs, obtained at surgery. The receptors come from a female donor with early-stage non-small cell lung cancer.

This clonotype was observed many times. V is TRBV10-2 and J is TRBJ2-5, with 8 bases that match TRBD1. J lost 2 bases, V lost 6 bases, and 8 bases had no gene match. Germline values: CDR1 WSHSY, CDR2 SAAADI. The CDR3 is 15 amino acids. CDR3 amino acids: CASRTWTGFQETQYF. CDR3 nucleotide sequence: TGCGCCAGCAGGACTTGGACAGGGTTTCAAGAGACCCAGTACTTC.

Comment on this clonotype: Given a much more abundant clone one base away, this may be a read error. CDR3 sequence reads: CASSIGISSGAQMEQFF. The CDR3 DNA is TGTGCCAGCAGCATAGGAATCTCTAGCGGGGCCCAGATGGAGCAGTTCTTC. This chain uses TRBV9 with TRBJ2-1; 9 bases agree with TRBD2. The V and J ends lost 4 bases and 10 bases, in that order; junction bases with no gene match: 18. The CDR3 spans 17 residues. The germline V gene has CDR1 SGDLS and CDR2 YYNGEE.

This clonotype was observed at least ten times. This rearrangement joins TRBV9 to TRBJ2-2; TRBD2 aligns across 13 bases. The CDR3 contains 18 residues. Germline V gene data show CDR1 as SGDLS and CDR2 as YYNGEE. Unmatched junction bases numbered 9, after V lost 4 bases and J lost 3 bases. The chain's CDR3 is CASSSGLAGWSDTGELFF. DNA of the CDR3: TGTGCCAGCAGCTCGGGACTAGCGGGGTGGTCGGACACCGGGGAGCTGTTTTTT.

This clonotype was seen repeatedly, ten times or more. The chain has TRBV5-1 and TRBJ2-5; 8 positions agree with TRBD1. The CDR3 consists of 14 residues. Germline lookup yields CDR1 SGHRS and CDR2 YFSETQ. V lost 2 bases and J lost 3; bases outside the gene matches: 3. CDR3 protein: CASSFKQGEETQYF. The CDR3 nucleotides are TGCGCCAGCAGCTTTAAACAGGGGGAAGAGACCCAGTACTTC. Drawing the rest from reference TRBV5-1 and TRBJ2-5, the complete variable domain is KAGVTQTPRYLIKTRGQQVTLSCSPISGHRSVSWYQQTPGQGLQFLFEYFSETQRNKGNFPGRFSGRQFSNSRSEMNVSTLELGDSALYLCASSFKQGEETQYFGPGTRLLVL.

At least ten counts were recorded for this clonotype. This chain links TRBV5-8 with TRBJ1-5, with 9 bases matching TRBD1. Germline values: CDR1 SGHTS, CDR2 YDEGEE. The CDR3 length is 15 residues. The V gene end was trimmed by 2 bases and the J gene end by 5 bases; junction bases not matched to a gene: 5. CDR3 bases: TGTGCCAGCAGCTTTTCCGGGACAGGGTATCAGCCCCAGCATTTT. This gives the protein CASSFSGTGYQPQHF.

This clonotype came up many times. This chain joins TRBV6-2 or TRBV6-3 and TRBJ1-1, with D possibly TRBD1 on 5 matching bases. Germline CDR1 is MNHEY and CDR2 is SVGEGT. The CDR3 contains 13 residues. Trimming took off 11 bases at V and 0 bases at J, with 13 bases between the two ends. CDR3 DNA: TGTGCCGCGGGGGAGAGTTTGAACACTGAAGCTTTCTTT. This sequence encodes CAAGESLNTEAFF.

In its sample, this clonotype was seen a few times. CDR3 region: CASSEPLRGTEAFF. CDR3 in DNA: TGTGCCAGCAGTGAACCCCTTCGAGGTACTGAAGCTTTCTTT. The rearrangement uses TRBV2 and TRBJ1-1; D unresolved. The V gene lost 2 bases and the J gene lost 5 bases, with 12 bases spanning the gap. Germline CDR1 reads SNHLY; CDR2 reads FYNNEI. The CDR3 sequence is 14 residues long.

The chain links TRBV6-1 to TRBJ1-1, with 12 bases identical to TRBD1. This CDR3 region has 14 residues. The germline CDR1 and CDR2 sequences are MNHNS and SASEGT. V trimming: 8 bases; J trimming: 10 bases; junction bases outside the gene matches: 11. CDR3: CASHTRDRGLRAFF. CDR3 in DNA: TGTGCCAGCCACACCCGGGACAGGGGGCTTCGAGCTTTCTTT.